This T cell receptor (beta chain) was captured by sequencing in a study of blood T cell repertoires in COVID-19. In the source study's methods: Estimation of nucleated cell counts was performed using reference gene primer amplification. Produced via immunoSEQ multiplex PCR; TCRdb's table is partial and in-frame only. The V and J calls and clone size are taken from that table; D and trimming were inferred from the DNA. The table records about 260,000 clones, 70% to 90% of them present only once. CDR3 length: 15 residues. Germline V gene data show CDR1 as SGDLS and CDR2 as YYNGEE. V shed 5 bases and J 3 bases; nucleotides not matched to a gene: 8.

The chain carries TRBV9 and TRBJ2-3; 8 positions agree with TRBD2. This TCR was recovered from a man between 18 and 35 years old with active or convalescent COVID-19. Sample: peripheral blood. The DNA of the CDR3 is TGTGCCAGCAGTCTCAGCGGGGGAAGAACAGATACGCAGTATTTT. It is translated as CASSLSGGRTDTQYF.